Presented here are 8 T cell receptor beta chains from one specimen sequenced in a study of cytomegalovirus exposure and HLA in healthy donors. Both 60 Vbeta primers and 13 Jbeta primers went into the PCR. Using immunoSEQ multiplex PCR, the repertoire was profiled, and TCRdb retains in-frame clones only, with some absent. The top ten clones hold approximately 3.8% of a sample with 100,000 to 150,000 clones, 72% of them seen once. Sequenced: PBMCs. The receptors shown here come from a man aged 25 to 40 in good health and CMV-seronegative.

The chain combines TRBV2 with TRBJ2-2; TRBD2 might be the D (5 bases). V dropped 2 bases and J dropped 3 bases, with 10 bases sitting between them. The CDR3 runs to 15 residues. Germline CDR1 reads SNHLY; CDR2 reads FYNNEI. Here the CDR3 reads CASSEQRSYTGELFF. The CDR3, as DNA: TGTGCCAGCAGTGAACAGCGGAGCTACACCGGGGAGCTGTTTTTT. Together with reference TRBV2 and TRBJ2-2, the CDR3 gives the full variable domain: EPEVTQTPSHQVTQMGQEVILRCVPISNHLYFYWYRQILGQKVEFLVSFYNNEISEKSEIFDDQFSVERPDGSNFTLKIRSTKLEDSAMYFCASSEQRSYTGELFFGEGSRLTVL.

Concerning this clone itself: Compared with germline, one end of the junction differs, possibly owing to a read error. The V call is TRBV7-9, the J call TRBJ1-1; D gene uncertain. There are 12 residues in the CDR3. Per the germline V gene, CDR1 is SEHNR and CDR2 is FQNEAQ (reference sequence). CDR3 protein: CSSRFGESEAFF. The DNA of the CDR3 is TGTTCCAGCAGATTTGGGGAGAGTGAAGCTTTCTTT.

This chain links TRBV28 with TRBJ2-7; the match to TRBD1 covers 11 bases. Trimming at V came to 7 bases and at J to 2 bases, leaving 4 bases not matched to a gene. The germline V gene has CDR1 MDHEN and CDR2 SYDVKM. This CDR3 region has 14 residues. The CDR3 sequence: CASKKGQGAYEQYF. CDR3 sequence (DNA): TGTGCCAGCAAGAAGGGACAGGGGGCCTACGAGCAGTACTTC.

This chain connects TRBV10-3 to TRBJ2-7; D unclear. CDR1 and CDR2 (germline): ENHRY, SYGVKD. The CDR3 runs to 13 residues. Trimming took 0 bases from V and 2 from J, leaving 5 bases between them. CDR3 amino acids: CAISESYAYEQYF. The CDR3 region has the DNA TGTGCCATCAGTGAGTCGTATGCCTACGAGCAGTACTTC.

The chain combines TRBV7-2 with TRBJ1-6; 7 bases align to TRBD1. Germline V lookup: CDR1 SGHTA, CDR2 FQGNSA. The length of the CDR3 is 16 residues. V gave up 1 base and J gave up 4 bases; unmatched junction bases: 4. The CDR3 here is CASSLGTGLYNSPLHF. DNA for the CDR3: TGTGCCAGCAGCTTAGGGACAGGTCTTTATAATTCACCCCTCCACTTT.

The V and J genes are TRBV20-1 and TRBJ2-5; tentative D call: TRBD2 (5 bases). The length of the CDR3 is 11 residues. Per the germline V gene, CDR1 is DFQATT and CDR2 is SNEGSKA (reference sequence). V gave up 7 bases and J gave up 2 bases, with 8 bases separating them. CDR3 DNA sequence: TGCAGTGGCGGGCAGCAAGAGACCCAGTACTTC. It codes for CSGGQQETQYF.

The chain joins TRBV9 to TRBJ2-7, with unresolved D. Germline V gene data show CDR1 as SGDLS and CDR2 as YYNGEE. With 5 bases removed from V and 4 bases from J, the gap between germline ends came to 13 bases. The CDR3 has 13 residues. The CDR3 sequence: CASSEGLDYEQYF. CDR3 bases: TGTGCCAGCAGTGAAGGTCTAGATTACGAGCAGTACTTC.

The J gene is TRBJ2-1, the V gene TRBV28, with a possible D match to TRBD2 (6 bases). V was clipped by 6 bases and J by 8 bases, with 26 bases between them. Germline V gene lookup returns CDR1 MDHEN and CDR2 SYDVKM. The CDR3 is made up of 17 amino acids. CDR3 nucleotides: TGTGCCAGCAGCACTGGGGAGGCCCAAACATCCTGGGATGAGCAGTTCTTC. Translation gives CASSTGEAQTSWDEQFF.